This entry lists 7 T cell receptor beta chains sequenced from one sample in a study of T cell changes during pregnancy in multiple sclerosis. TCRdb keeps only in-frame clones here, not all; method: immunoSEQ multiplex PCR. The profile shows about 59,000 clones, roughly 91% of them singletons. The starting material was peripheral blood, obtained before pregnancy. These receptors were taken from a female donor with multiple sclerosis, enrolled in a pregnancy study.

This rearrangement joins TRBV11-2 to TRBJ1-3; no reliable D call. Trimming removed 1 base from V and 0 bases from J, with 4 bases in between. The length of the CDR3 is 14 residues. Germline V gives CDR1 SGHAT, CDR2 FQNNGV. The CDR3 here is CASSLGSSGNTIYF. The CDR3 nucleotides are TGTGCCAGCAGCTTAGGGAGCTCTGGAAACACCATATATTTT. Full variable domain (missing parts from reference TRBV11-2 and TRBJ1-3): EAGVAQSPRYKIIEKRQSVAFWCNPISGHATLYWYQQILGQGPKLLIQFQNNGVVDDSQLPKDRFSAERLKGVDSTLKIQPAKLEDSAVYLCASSLGSSGNTIYFGEGSWLTVV.

The gene calls are TRBV2 and TRBJ1-2; possible D gene TRBD1, 5 bases. Germline loops: CDR1 SNHLY, CDR2 FYNNEI. V was shortened by 8 bases and J by 3 bases, with 22 bases between the two germline ends. The CDR3 is 16 amino acids. The CDR3, as DNA: TGTGCCAGCTCTGGGCAGGGTCGGGAGTTGGACTATGGCTACACCTTC. Residues: CASSGQGRELDYGYTF.

The chain links TRBV7-9 to TRBJ1-2, with a weak D call TRBD1 (5 bases). V was shortened by 1 base and J by 6 bases, with 9 bases between the two germline ends. The CDR3 length is 13 residues. The germline CDR1 and CDR2 sequences are SEHNR and FQNEAQ (reference sequence). The CDR3 here is CASSLVRVDGYTF. The CDR3 DNA follows: TGTGCCAGCAGCTTAGTCAGGGTGGATGGCTACACCTTC.

The gene calls are TRBV6-6 and TRBJ1-1, with no clear D. The CDR3 contains 15 residues. V lost 6 bases to trimming and J lost 1 base, with 15 bases between them. Germline V gene lookup returns CDR1 MNHNY and CDR2 SVGAGI (reference sequence). CDR3 sequence (DNA): TGTGCCAGCAGCAACCCGAGGGCGCAGAACACTGAAGCTTTCTTT. It translates to CASSNPRAQNTEAFF.

The chain recombines TRBV7-8 with TRBJ2-2, with 7 nucleotides matching TRBD1. CDR1 and CDR2 (germline): SGHVS, FQNEAQ. Germline trimming cut 4 bases from V and 0 bases from J; bases unmatched to any gene: 2. The CDR3 runs to 15 residues. The CDR3 loop is CASSWGTANTGELFF. In DNA, the CDR3 is TGTGCCAGCAGCTGGGGGACAGCGAACACCGGGGAGCTGTTTTTT.

The V and J genes are TRBV23-1 and TRBJ2-7, with 10 bases lining up with TRBD1. TRBV23-1 is labeled an ORF, and its function is uncertain. With V trimmed by 0 bases and J by 6 bases, 14 bases remained unmatched. The CDR3 is 18 amino acids. The CDR3 loop is CASSQSLRQGAFTAEQYF. The CDR3 DNA reads as TGCGCCAGCAGTCAATCTCTCAGACAGGGGGCGTTTACCGCCGAGCAGTACTTC.

The gene calls are TRBV7-9 and TRBJ1-1; TRBD1 might be the D (5 bases). Germline values: CDR1 SEHNR, CDR2 FQNEAQ (reference sequence). The V gene lost 2 bases and the J gene lost 1 base, with 8 bases spanning the gap. This CDR3 has 14 residues. The CDR3 DNA is TGTGCCAGCAGCTTAACCCAGGGGAACACTGAAGCTTTCTTT. Translated: CASSLTQGNTEAFF.